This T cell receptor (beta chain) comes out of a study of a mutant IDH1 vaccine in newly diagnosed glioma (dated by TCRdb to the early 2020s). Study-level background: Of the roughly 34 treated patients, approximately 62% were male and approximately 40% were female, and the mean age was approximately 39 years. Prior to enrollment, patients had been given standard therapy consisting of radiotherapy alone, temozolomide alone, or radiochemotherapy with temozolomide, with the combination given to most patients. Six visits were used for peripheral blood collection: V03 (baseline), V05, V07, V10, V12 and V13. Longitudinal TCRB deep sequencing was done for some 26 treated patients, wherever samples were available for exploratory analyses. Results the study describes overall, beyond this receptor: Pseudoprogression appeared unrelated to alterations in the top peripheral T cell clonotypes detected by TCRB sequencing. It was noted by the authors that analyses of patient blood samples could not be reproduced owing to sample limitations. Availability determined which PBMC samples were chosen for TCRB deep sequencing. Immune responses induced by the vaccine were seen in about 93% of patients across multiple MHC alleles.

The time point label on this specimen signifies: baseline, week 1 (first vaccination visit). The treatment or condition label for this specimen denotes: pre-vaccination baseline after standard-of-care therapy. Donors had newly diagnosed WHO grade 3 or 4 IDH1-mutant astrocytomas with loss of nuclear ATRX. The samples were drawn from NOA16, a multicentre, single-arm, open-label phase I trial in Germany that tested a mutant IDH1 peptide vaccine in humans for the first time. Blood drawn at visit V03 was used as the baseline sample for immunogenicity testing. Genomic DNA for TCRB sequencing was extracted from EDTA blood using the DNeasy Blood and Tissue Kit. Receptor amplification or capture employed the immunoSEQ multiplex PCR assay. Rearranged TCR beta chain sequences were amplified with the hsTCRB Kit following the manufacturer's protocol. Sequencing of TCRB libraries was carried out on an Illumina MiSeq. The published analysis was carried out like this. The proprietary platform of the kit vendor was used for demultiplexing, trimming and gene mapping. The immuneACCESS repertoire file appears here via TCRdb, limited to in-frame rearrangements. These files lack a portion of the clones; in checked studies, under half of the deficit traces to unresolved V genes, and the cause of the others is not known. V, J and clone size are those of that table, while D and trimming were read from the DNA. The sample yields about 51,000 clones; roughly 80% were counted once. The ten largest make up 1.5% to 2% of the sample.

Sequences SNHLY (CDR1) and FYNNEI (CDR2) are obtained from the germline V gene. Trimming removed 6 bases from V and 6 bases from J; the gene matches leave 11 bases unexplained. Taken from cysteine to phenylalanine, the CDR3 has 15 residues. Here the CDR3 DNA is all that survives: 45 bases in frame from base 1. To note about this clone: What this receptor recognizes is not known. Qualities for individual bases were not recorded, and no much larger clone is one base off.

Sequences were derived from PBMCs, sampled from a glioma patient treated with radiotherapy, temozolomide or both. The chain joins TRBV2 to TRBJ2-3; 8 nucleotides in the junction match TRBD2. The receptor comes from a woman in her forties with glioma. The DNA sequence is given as TGTGCCAGCAGCGTCGGGATAGCGGGGTCCGATACGCAGTATTTT. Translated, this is CASSVGIAGSDTQYF.